A selection of T cell receptor beta chains follows, all from one sample in a study of CD8 T cells in Susac syndrome. TCRdb used MiXCR to reprocess the immunoSEQ multiplex PCR reads, holding one entry per CDR3 protein. The table shows about 110,000 distinct CDR3 sequences, with around 95% occurring only once. The sample consisted of CD4+ T cells from PBMCs. The receptors derive from a human donor in good health. The CDR3 runs from the conserved cysteine through the conserved F or W. A D gene is named only where the DNA matches it firmly. Size is omitted from some rows. Given values are once, few, many or a class for expanded clones.

v_gene	abundance	j_gene	d_gene	CDR3aa	CDR3nt
TRBV28	.	TRBJ2-5	.	CASSLGRVGQETQYF	TGTGCCAGCAGTTTAGGCAGGGTGGGCCAAGAGACCCAGTACTTC
TRBV7-9	.	TRBJ2-7	TRBD1	CASSPYRGRRENEQYF	TGTGCCAGCAGCCCCTACAGGGGGCGCCGGGAAAACGAGCAGTACTTC
TRBV30	.	TRBJ1-4	.	CAWSVRGVQEKLFF	TGTGCCTGGAGTGTAAGGGGGGTTCAGGAAAAACTGTTTTTT
TRBV7-3	.	TRBJ2-1	TRBD2	CASSLGGGNEQFF	TGTGCCAGCAGCCTCGGCGGGGGAAATGAGCAGTTCTTC
TRBV12-3/TRBV12-4	once	TRBJ2-2	TRBD1	CASSLTGANTGELFF	TGTGCCAGCAGTTTAACAGGGGCGAACACCGGGGAGCTGTTTTTT
TRBV3-1	once	TRBJ1-4	TRBD1	CASSPRQGANEKLFF	TGTGCCAGCAGCCCCAGACAGGGAGCTAATGAAAAACTGTTTTTT
TRBV5-1	.	TRBJ1-1	.	CASSLDWAVATEAFF	TGCGCCAGCAGCTTAGATTGGGCCGTGGCCACTGAAGCTTTCTTT
TRBV7-9	.	TRBJ2-5	TRBD1	CASSTGTGLPETQYF	TGTGCCAGCAGCACCGGGACAGGGCTTCCCGAGACCCAGTACTTC
TRBV5-6	.	TRBJ1-6	.	CASSFYRPSNSPLHF	TGTGCCAGCAGCTTTTACCGCCCGAGTAATTCACCCCTCCACTTT
TRBV7-9	few	TRBJ1-2	.	CASSLQENYGYTF	TGTGCCAGCAGCTTACAGGAAAACTATGGCTACACCTTC
TRBV6-2/TRBV6-3	.	TRBJ2-1	TRBD2	CASSSAGLALNEQFF	TGTGCCAGCAGTTCGGCAGGACTAGCTCTCAATGAGCAGTTCTTC
TRBV18	.	TRBJ1-6	.	CASSQDTLNSPLHF	TGTGCCAGCTCACAGGACACCCTTAATTCACCCCTCCACTTT
TRBV7-2	.	TRBJ2-6	.	CASSLAQGGANVLTF	TGTGCCAGCAGCTTAGCCCAGGGGGGGGCCAACGTCCTGACTTTC
TRBV7-7	.	TRBJ2-5	TRBD1	CASSLARGLETQYF	TGTGCTAGCAGCTTAGCCAGGGGGCTAGAGACCCAGTACTTC
TRBV24-1	.	TRBJ1-2	.	CATSDPKRGYTF	TGTGCCACCAGTGACCCTAAACGAGGCTACACCTTC
TRBV7-9	.	TRBJ2-7	.	CASSRDTSYEQYF	TGTGCCAGCAGTAGGGACACCTCCTACGAGCAGTACTTC
TRBV6-1	.	TRBJ2-5	TRBD1	CASSHRGQGETQYF	TGTGCCAGCAGTCACAGGGGGCAAGGGGAGACCCAGTACTTC
TRBV7-2	.	TRBJ2-3	TRBD2	CASTGEGDTQYF	TGTGCCAGCACGGGGGAGGGAGATACGCAGTATTTT
TRBV29-1	.	TRBJ2-5	.	CSVFQGVRETQYF	TGCAGCGTTTTTCAAGGGGTTCGGGAGACCCAGTACTTC
TRBV7-2	once	TRBJ1-2	.	CASSVLKSGYTF	TGTGCCAGCAGCGTCCTCAAAAGTGGCTACACCTTC
TRBV2	.	TRBJ1-5	.	CASSNYRYRQPQHF	TGTGCCAGCAGTAACTACAGGTACAGGCAGCCCCAGCATTTT
TRBV5-1	once	TRBJ1-5	TRBD1	CASSFGTGDQPQHF	TGCGCCAGCAGCTTCGGGACAGGGGATCAGCCCCAGCATTTT